One and the same sample provided the 32 T cell receptor beta chains below, sequenced in a study of memory CD4+ T cells and cytomegalovirus serostatus. Data came from immunoSEQ multiplex PCR; TCRdb stores just in-frame clones and leaves some out. The data contain 80,000 to 100,000 clones, over 70% of them singletons. Single viable CD3+CD4+CD8-CD45RO+ cells were sorted as the memory CD4+ T cells. Sequenced: memory CD4+ T cells from blood. All receptors come from an adult in good health and CMV-seropositive.

This clone was counted a single time. The chain employs TRBV7-2 and TRBJ2-6, with D possibly being TRBD1 or TRBD2 (5 bases each). Per the germline V gene, CDR1 is SGHTA and CDR2 is FQGNSA. Trimming removed 1 base from V and 3 bases from J, with 7 bases in between. The CDR3 is made up of 15 amino acids. CDR3 in DNA: TGTGCCAGCAGCTTAGGAGGGGTTGGGGCCAACGTCCTGACTTTC. Translation gives CASSLGGVGANVLTF. The full variable domain, completed using reference TRBV7-2 and TRBJ2-6, is GAGVSQSPSNKVTEKGKDVELRCDPISGHTALYWYRQSLGQGLEFLIYFQGNSAPDKSGLPSDRFSAERTGGSVSTLTIQRTQQEDSAVYLCASSLGGVGANVLTFGAGSRLTVL.

The genes are TRBV5-1 and TRBJ2-1; 15 bases map to TRBD2. Germline lookup yields CDR1 SGHRS and CDR2 YFSETQ. The junction had 5 bases not matched to a gene; V was cut back by 2 bases and J by 8 bases. The CDR3 consists of 16 residues. This chain's CDR3 is CASSFGLAGGSDEQFF. DNA of the CDR3: TGCGCCAGCAGCTTCGGACTAGCGGGAGGGTCCGATGAGCAGTTCTTC.

The chain employs TRBV27 and TRBJ2-3, with D perhaps TRBD1 (6 bases). From germline, CDR1 is MNHEY and CDR2 SMNVEV (reference sequence). Trimming removed 4 bases from V and 1 base from J, with 9 bases in between. The CDR3 loop spans 14 amino acids. The CDR3, as DNA: TGTGCCAGCAGTTCAAACAGGGGCACAGATACGCAGTATTTT. Protein sequence: CASSSNRGTDTQYF.

The chain joins TRBV6-1 to TRBJ1-2; possibly TRBD1 for D (5 bases). The CDR3 consists of 13 residues. The germline V gene encodes CDR1 MNHNS and CDR2 SASEGT. Between the trimmed V and J ends, which lost 6 bases and 1 base, there was a span of 9 bases. The CDR3 DNA reads as TGTGCCAGCAGGCCAGGGTTTAACTATGGCTACACCTTC. This encodes CASRPGFNYGYTF.

This chain links TRBV28 with TRBJ2-7; 7 nucleotides align to TRBD1. V shed 5 bases and J 7 bases; nucleotides not matched to a gene: 20. Germline V gene sequence: CDR1 MDHEN, CDR2 SYDVKM. This CDR3 has 17 amino acids. The DNA of the CDR3 is TGTGCCAGCAGTCCTAACCCTGGACAGGTGGGATCTGATGAGCAGTACTTC. This encodes CASSPNPGQVGSDEQYF.

The chain is built from TRBV28 and TRBJ2-6; no reliable D call. Germline V gives CDR1 MDHEN, CDR2 SYDVKM. Trimming left V 7 bases short and J 4 bases short, with 14 bases between. CDR3 length: 15 residues. CDR3 nucleotides: TGTGCCAGCAAGATGGTGGAGTCCGGGGCCAACGTCCTGACTTTC. Translation: CASKMVESGANVLTF.

The chain couples TRBV9 to TRBJ2-7; D is possibly TRBD2 (5 bases). V lost 4 bases and J lost 6, with 8 bases in between. CDR3 size: 11 residues. Germline CDR1 and CDR2: SGDLS and YYNGEE. CDR3 amino acids: CASSRGFEQYF. The CDR3 nucleotides read TGTGCCAGCAGCCGGGGATTCGAGCAGTACTTC. The complete variable domain, with remaining parts taken from reference TRBV9 and TRBJ2-7, reads DSGVTQTPKHLITATGQRVTLRCSPRSGDLSVYWYQQSLDQGLQFLIQYYNGEERAKGNILERFSAQQFPDLHSELNLSSLELGDSALYFCASSRGFEQYFGPGTRLTVT.

The CDR3 region is CASSLVYGRETQYF. As DNA, the CDR3 is TGTGCCAGCAGCTTAGTTTACGGGAGAGAGACCCAGTACTTC. V is TRBV7-6 and J is TRBJ2-5, with D possibly matching TRBD2 (6 bases). Trimming stripped 1 base from V and 4 bases from J, with 10 bases between. This CDR3 comprises 14 residues. The V gene's germline CDR1 is SGHVS and CDR2 FNYEAQ.

V is TRBV27 and J is TRBJ1-1, with a possible D match to TRBD1 (5 bases). Trimming pared 2 bases from V and 0 bases from J, leaving 10 bases between. This CDR3 has 15 amino acids. Germline loops: CDR1 MNHEY, CDR2 SMNVEV (reference sequence). CDR3 sequence (DNA): TGTGCCAGCAGTTTAAAGGCACAGGTGAACACTGAAGCTTTCTTT. It codes for CASSLKAQVNTEAFF.

V gene TRBV6-5 combines with J gene TRBJ1-2; D possibly corresponds to TRBD1 (5 bases). Germline V gives CDR1 MNHEY, CDR2 SVGAGI. The V end was cut by 6 bases, the J end by 7 bases, with 18 bases between. The CDR3 has 14 amino acids. This CDR3 is CASSRNQGSRGYTF. The CDR3 DNA reads as TGTGCCAGCAGCCGAAACCAGGGATCTCGTGGCTACACCTTC.

This rearrangement joins TRBV5-8 to TRBJ2-2; weak D call: TRBD1 (6 bases). Trimming stripped 0 bases from V and 4 bases from J, with 10 bases between. The length of the CDR3 is 15 residues. Germline V gene lookup returns CDR1 SGHTS and CDR2 YDEGEE. CDR3 sequence (DNA): TGTGCCAGCAGCTTGGGACAGGCTCGCACCGGGGAGCTGTTTTTT. This gives the protein CASSLGQARTGELFF.

This clone was seen a few times. The V call is TRBV7-2, the J call TRBJ2-7, with a tentative D call TRBD2 (5 bases). V lost 2 bases to trimming and J lost 6 bases, with 11 bases between them. Germline CDR1 is SGHTA and CDR2 is FQGNSA. This CDR3 has 13 residues. For the CDR3, the DNA is TGTGCCAGCAGCTTACCCCACACTAGCGAGCAGTACTTC. Translating it yields CASSLPHTSEQYF.

J is TRBJ1-2 and V is TRBV7-2, with no clear D. Germline CDR1 is SGHTA and CDR2 is FQGNSA. The V end lost 1 base, the J end lost 2 bases, and 8 bases lay between the germline ends. This CDR3 is 14 amino acids long. The CDR3 nucleotides are TGTGCCAGCAGCTTAGGGGAGGCGAACTATGGCTACACCTTC. Protein sequence: CASSLGEANYGYTF.

V gene TRBV21-1 combines with J gene TRBJ2-7; TRBD1, as called in the table, went unchecked against the DNA. TRBV21-1 is recorded as a pseudogene. This CDR3 comprises 15 residues. CDR3 DNA sequence: TGTGCCAGCAGCAAAGCCGGGACAGGGTCCTACGAGCAGTACTTC. Its protein is CASSKAGTGSYEQYF.

V and J are TRBV11-2 and TRBJ2-5; weak D call: TRBD1 (6 bases). This CDR3 is 19 amino acids long. CDR1 and CDR2 (germline): SGHAT, FQNNGV. The V and J ends lost 1 base and 4 bases respectively, with 25 bases between them. The DNA of the CDR3 is TGTGCCAGCAGCTTAGGACACCAGAGACAGGTTATCAGGTCAGAGACCCAGTACTTC. As protein: CASSLGHQRQVIRSETQYF.

The chain links TRBV5-4 to TRBJ1-3; D is ambiguous. The V end lost 9 bases, the J end lost 4 bases, and 17 bases lay between the germline ends. The CDR3 is 14 residues long. The germline CDR1 and CDR2 sequences are SGHNT and YYREEE (reference sequence). The CDR3 loop is CATSEPPLGNTIYF. In nucleotides, the CDR3 is TGTGCCACCTCGGAGCCGCCGTTAGGAAACACCATATATTTT. The whole variable domain, remainder taken from reference TRBV5-4 and TRBJ1-3, is ETGVTQSPTHLIKTRGQQVTLRCSSQSGHNTVSWYQQALGQGPQFIFQYYREEENGRGNFPPRFSGLQFPNYSSELNVNALELDDSALYLCATSEPPLGNTIYFGEGSWLTVV.

CDR3 sequence: CASSVEAGERGYTF. In DNA, the CDR3 is TGTGCCAGCAGCGTAGAGGCGGGGGAACGTGGCTACACCTTC. This chain joins TRBV9 and TRBJ1-2, with D possibly TRBD1 on 5 matching bases. V lost 0 bases and J 7 bases, leaving 13 bases between the germline ends. The CDR3 loop spans 14 amino acids. The germline gives CDR1 SGDLS, CDR2 YYNGEE.

The chain recombines TRBV6-1 with TRBJ2-7; 11 bases match TRBD1. V shed 11 bases and J 5 bases; nucleotides not matched to a gene: 11. The CDR3 length is 14 residues. Germline V gene data show CDR1 as MNHNS and CDR2 as SASEGT. The CDR3 coding sequence is TGTGCCTCTCAAGGGACAGGGGGTACCCACGAGCAGTACTTC. This sequence encodes CASQGTGGTHEQYF.

The rearrangement uses TRBV15 and TRBJ2-3; no firm D call. Germline loops: CDR1 LNHNV, CDR2 YYDKDF (reference sequence). V was pared by 3 bases and J by 3 bases, with 13 bases between. CDR3 length: 15 amino acids. The CDR3 nucleotides are TGTGCCACCAGCAGTGATCGGCCTGGTACAGATACGCAGTATTTT. It encodes CATSSDRPGTDTQYF.

This sequence joins TRBV7-2 and TRBJ2-3; D ambiguous. The ends were cut back, 5 bases at V and 12 bases at J, with 15 bases in the middle. Per germline, CDR1 SGHTA and CDR2 FQGNSA. CDR3 length: 12 residues. CDR3 protein: CASSLMRSDQYF. The CDR3 DNA reads TGTGCCAGCAGCCTAATGCGGTCTGATCAGTATTTT.

This clone was detected only a few times. V gene TRBV9 combines with J gene TRBJ2-5; tentative D call: TRBD1 (6 bases). V was shortened by 0 bases and J by 5 bases, with 14 bases between the two germline ends. Germline V gene lookup returns CDR1 SGDLS and CDR2 YYNGEE. The CDR3 covers 15 residues. The CDR3 loop reads CASSVEYAGAETQYF. The CDR3 nucleotides read TGTGCCAGCAGCGTAGAGTATGCAGGGGCGGAGACCCAGTACTTC.

The count of this clone is one. The J gene is TRBJ1-2, the V gene TRBV6-1; D may be TRBD1 (6 bases). V gave up 6 bases and J gave up 9 bases, with 17 bases separating them. The CDR3 loop spans 13 amino acids. CDR1 is MNHNS, CDR2 SASEGT, per germline. This chain's CDR3 is CASRETGGRSYTF. The CDR3 region has the DNA TGTGCCAGCAGAGAGACAGGCGGTCGCAGCTACACCTTC.

The chain combines TRBV5-4 with TRBJ2-3; 8 positions match TRBD1. V dropped 3 bases and J dropped 4; count of bases not matched to a gene: 7. Germline lookup yields CDR1 SGHNT and CDR2 YYREEE (reference sequence). The CDR3 has 15 amino acids. CDR3 nucleotides: TGTGCCAGCAGCTCCGGGACAGGCAGCTCAGATACGCAGTATTTT. Translated: CASSSGTGSSDTQYF.

The chain links TRBV7-9 to TRBJ1-4, with D possibly TRBD1 on 5 matching bases. CDR1 and CDR2 (germline): SEHNR, FQNEAQ (reference sequence). Trimming removed 2 bases at V and 1 base at J, with 14 bases between. CDR3 length: 17 residues. The CDR3 DNA sequence: TGTGCCAGCAGCTTATCCGGGGCAGTAGGAACTAATGAAAAACTGTTTTTT. This encodes CASSLSGAVGTNEKLFF.

This sequence joins TRBV7-9 and TRBJ2-5; 9 nucleotides align to TRBD2. The CDR3 totals 17 residues. In germline, CDR1 is SEHNR, CDR2 FQNEAQ (reference sequence). Trimming cost V 0 bases and J 4 bases; bases outside gene matches: 9. The DNA of the CDR3 is TGTGCCAGCAGCTTAGCTGTGGCGGGAGGGCCGACAGAGACCCAGTACTTC. Translated: CASSLAVAGGPTETQYF.

Many counts were recorded for this clone. The chain has TRBV29-1 and TRBJ2-6; 9 nucleotides line up with TRBD1. The V segment lost 4 bases and the J segment 4 bases; nucleotides outside the gene matches: 11. The germline V gene has CDR1 SQVTM and CDR2 ANQGSEA. The CDR3 covers 17 residues. CDR3: CSVGPGQGTSGANVLTF. The CDR3 nucleotides are TGCAGCGTTGGGCCGGGACAGGGAACTTCAGGGGCCAACGTCCTGACTTTC.

This rearrangement joins TRBV29-1 to TRBJ2-5; no clear D gene. Germline CDR1 and CDR2: SQVTM and ANQGSEA. The CDR3 length is 13 residues. V was shortened by 1 base and J by 4 bases, with 10 bases between the two germline ends. CDR3 coding DNA: TGCAGCGTTGAAGTCGGAGCAGGAGAGACCCAGTACTTC. This codes for CSVEVGAGETQYF. Full variable domain (rest looked up from reference TRBV29-1 and TRBJ2-5): SAVISQKPSRDICQRGTSLTIQCQVDSQVTMMFWYRQQPGQSLTLIATANQGSEATYESGFVIDKFPISRPNLTFSTLTVSNMSPEDSSIYLCSVEVGAGETQYFGPGTRLLVL.

CDR3 sequence (DNA): TGTGCCAGCAGTGATGGGACGCGCTCCTACAATGAGCAGTTCTTC. Translated: CASSDGTRSYNEQFF. This chain links TRBV25-1 with TRBJ2-1; D might be TRBD1 or TRBD2, each matching 5 bases. There are 15 residues in the CDR3. Trimming stripped 3 bases from V and 0 bases from J, with 9 bases between. The germline V gene has CDR1 MGHDK and CDR2 SYGVNS.

The CDR3 protein is CASSSQTMRGTYGYTF. DNA of the CDR3: TGTGCCAGCAGTTCCCAAACGATGAGGGGAACCTATGGCTACACCTTC. The rearrangement links TRBV27 to TRBJ1-2, with D perhaps TRBD1 (5 bases). V lost 4 bases, J lost 4 bases, and 19 bases lay in between. The CDR3 length is 16 residues. Germline CDR1 and CDR2: MNHEY and SMNVEV (reference sequence).

The chain links TRBV19 to TRBJ1-2; TRBD1 matches at 7 bases. CDR3 length: 14 amino acids. In germline, CDR1 is LNHDA, CDR2 SQIVND (reference sequence). J lost 6 bases, V lost 4 bases, and 8 bases had no gene match. CDR3 amino acids: CASSTLDRSNGYTF. CDR3 bases: TGTGCCAGTAGTACCCTGGACAGGTCTAATGGCTACACCTTC.

This clone was recorded only once. The chain couples TRBV5-6 to TRBJ2-3, with D tentatively TRBD2 (6 bases). The V end lost 1 base, the J end lost 0 bases, and 15 bases lay between the germline ends. There are 17 residues in the CDR3. CDR1 is SGHDT, CDR2 YYEEEE, per germline. The CDR3 is CASSLIGGGRSTDTQYF. For the CDR3, the DNA is TGTGCCAGCAGCTTGATTGGCGGAGGGCGGAGCACAGATACGCAGTATTTT.

This rearrangement joins TRBV7-3 to TRBJ2-4; 10 nucleotides match TRBD1. The V gene end was trimmed by 2 bases and the J gene end by 5 bases; junction bases not matched to a gene: 0. Germline CDR1 reads SGHTA; CDR2 reads FQGTGA. This CDR3 spans 14 amino acids. CDR3 DNA: TGTGCCAGCAGCTTAGGGACAGGGGAAAACATTCAGTACTTC. The encoded protein is CASSLGTGENIQYF.